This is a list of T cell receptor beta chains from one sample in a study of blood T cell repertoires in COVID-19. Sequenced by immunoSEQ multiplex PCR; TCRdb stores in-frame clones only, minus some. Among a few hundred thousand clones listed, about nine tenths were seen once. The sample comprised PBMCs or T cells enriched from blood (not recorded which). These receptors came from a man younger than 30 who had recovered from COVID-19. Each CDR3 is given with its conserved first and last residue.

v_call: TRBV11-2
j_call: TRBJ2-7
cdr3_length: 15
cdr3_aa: CASSQLAGMAYEQYF

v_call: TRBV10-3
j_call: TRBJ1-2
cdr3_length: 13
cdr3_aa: CAGGQGNDYGYTF

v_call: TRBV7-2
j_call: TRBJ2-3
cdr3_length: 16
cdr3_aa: CASSYLDRASTDTQYF

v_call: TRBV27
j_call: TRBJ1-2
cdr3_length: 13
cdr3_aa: CASRYGANYGYTF

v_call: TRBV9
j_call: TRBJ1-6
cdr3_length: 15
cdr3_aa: CASSGGTLGTSPLHF

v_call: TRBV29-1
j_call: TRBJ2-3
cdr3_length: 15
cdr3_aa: CSVDERGGMTDTQYF

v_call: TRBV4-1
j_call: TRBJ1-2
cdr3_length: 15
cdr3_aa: CASNRLPTGGGGYTF

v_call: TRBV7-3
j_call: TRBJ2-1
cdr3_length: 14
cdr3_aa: CASSAYRDLNEQFF

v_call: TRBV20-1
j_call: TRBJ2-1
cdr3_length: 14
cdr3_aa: CSASEPAGGSEQFF

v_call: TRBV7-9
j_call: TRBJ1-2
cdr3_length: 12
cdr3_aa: CASSLAQGGFTF

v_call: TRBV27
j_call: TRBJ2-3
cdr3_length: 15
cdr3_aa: CASSSQSTNTDTQYF

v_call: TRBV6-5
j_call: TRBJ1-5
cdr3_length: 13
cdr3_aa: CASSQGERQPQHF

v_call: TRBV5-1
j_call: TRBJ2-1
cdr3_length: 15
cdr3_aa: CASSLGLPSYNEQFF

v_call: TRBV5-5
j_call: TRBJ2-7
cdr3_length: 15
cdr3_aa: CASSLVGRTSYEQYF

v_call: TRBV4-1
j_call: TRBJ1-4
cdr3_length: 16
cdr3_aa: CASSQISAGEGEKLFF

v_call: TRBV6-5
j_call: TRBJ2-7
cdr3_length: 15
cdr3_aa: CASRTTSGSAYEQYF

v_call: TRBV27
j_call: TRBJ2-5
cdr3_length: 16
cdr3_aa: CASSSRTGGDWETQYF

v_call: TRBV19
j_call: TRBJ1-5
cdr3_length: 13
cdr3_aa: CASSTRQNQPQHF

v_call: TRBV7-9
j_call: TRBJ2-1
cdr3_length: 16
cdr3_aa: CASSLAPGLPYNEQFF

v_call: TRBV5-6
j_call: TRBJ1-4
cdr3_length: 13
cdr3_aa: CASTVRTNEKLFF

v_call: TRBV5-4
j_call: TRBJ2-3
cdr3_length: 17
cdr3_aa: CASSPMGGGVSTDTQYF

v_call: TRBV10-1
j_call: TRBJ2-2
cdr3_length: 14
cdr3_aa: CAKVAGGEAGELFF

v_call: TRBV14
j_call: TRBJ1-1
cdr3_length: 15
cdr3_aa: CASSQVRGAGTEAFF

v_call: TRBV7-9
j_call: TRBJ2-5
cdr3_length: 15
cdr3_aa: CASSLGQGMEETQYF

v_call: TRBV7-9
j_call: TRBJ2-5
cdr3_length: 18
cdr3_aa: CASSLGIGFGLAGETQYF

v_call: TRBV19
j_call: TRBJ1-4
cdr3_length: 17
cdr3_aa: CASSMNPLGGAYEKLFF

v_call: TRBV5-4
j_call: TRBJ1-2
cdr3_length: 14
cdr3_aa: CASSGREQHYGYTF

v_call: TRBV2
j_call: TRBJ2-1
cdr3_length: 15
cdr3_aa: CASSGPAGRNNEQFF

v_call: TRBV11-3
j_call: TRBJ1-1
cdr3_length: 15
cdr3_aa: CASSLGQGDNTEAFF

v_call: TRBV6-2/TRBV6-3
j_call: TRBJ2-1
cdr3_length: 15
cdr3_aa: CASSYSTGGSTEQFF

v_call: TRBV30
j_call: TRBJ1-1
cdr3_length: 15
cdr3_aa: CAWSTGGYSDTEAFF